This T cell receptor beta chain was observed in a study of shared clonotypes between healthy human individuals (dated by TCRdb to about 2020). About the investigation overall: A couple of women and three men aged 18 to 49 years were included in the cohort. For each donor, three plates each were used for CD4 naive and CD4 memory, two plates were used for CD8 naive, and one plate was used for CD8 memory. To estimate repertoire size and how much clonotypes are shared between individuals, the study performed deep sequencing of blood TCR repertoires from about 5 healthy adults. Different laboratories and diverse techniques were used to prepare libraries and sequence TCR repertoires, to increase sequencing depth and limit assay-specific biases. Per donor, leukapheresis produced somewhere between about 0.9 and 9.5 billion PBMCs.

As regards this clone: Its binding antigen is unknown. Per-base quality was not reported, and no clone a single base away is much larger than it.

Including the terminal cysteine and phenylalanine, the CDR3 comprises 12 residues. The kept DNA is CDR3 alone, 36 bases in frame from the first base. CDR1 and CDR2 are read off the germline V gene as SNHLY and FYNNEI. Trimming removed 6 bases from V and 10 bases from J; the gene matches leave 8 bases unexplained. Summary of the overall study and its limitations: The genetic and exposure-history diversity represented was limited by the small number of donors. Incomplete sequencing was indicated by rarefaction of sorted-subset datasets, despite the large sequencing depth. Higher generation probabilities were observed for clonotypes shared by all four sorted-subset donors than for non-shared clonotypes. About 5% of naive CD4, 3.5% of naive CD8, 2.3% of memory CD4, and 0.35% to 0.5% of memory CD8 clonotypes were shared across a few donors. Pairwise subsampling indicated that sequencing depth was expected to affect the degree of clonotype sharing among donors. Sampling was restricted to blood, and TCR repertoires in tissue are likely to differ from TCR repertoires in blood. Naive subsets generally had larger estimated clonotype richness than memory subsets did.

Using the deep immunoSEQ assay, TCR CDR3 regions were amplified from genomic DNA by multiplex PCR. For each cell subset, the extracted genomic DNA was distributed evenly across all wells of several immunoSEQ 96-well plates, and each plate served as one replicate. For sorted subsets, approximately 0.2 ug of genomic DNA, equivalent to 25,000 to 35,000 T cell genomes, went into each replicate PCR. Purified libraries were measured with a Qubit 3.0 fluorometer, size-checked on a Bioanalyzer 2100, and measured again with the KAPA Library Quantification kit. A separate single-read 150-cycle Illumina NextSeq 550 flow cell was used to sequence each immunoSEQ 96-well plate. Under the source paper's analysis protocol: Because the immunoSEQ output included only junctional sequences and no quality scores, the filtering could not be the same as the filtering used for full-length reads. Sequences were annotated with PyIR, a Python wrapper for IgBLAST v1.9, and V/J genes and CDR3 were assigned using IMGT germline references. Reads were removed for weak V/J assignments (E-value above 1e-6), missing CDR3, stop codons, out-of-frame junctions, or ambiguous translated residues. V3J clonotypes were defined as sequences sharing the same inferred V gene, J gene, and CDR3 amino acid sequence. Percentage overlap between repertoires was computed as shared unique clonotypes divided by the size of the smaller repertoire. Three approaches were used to assess repertoire richness: RTK rarefaction, the Chao1 estimator, and Recon v2.1 estimates of unobserved clonotypes. OLGA was used to compute generation probabilities for all TCRbeta clonotypes that the gDNA method yielded from a handful of donors. TCRdb holds this immuneACCESS table with in-frame rearrangements only. Some clones are missing; in checked studies, unresolved V genes explain under half, and the rest has no known cause. That table is the source of V, J and clone size, and D and trimming were worked out from the DNA. The sample yields fewer than 1.4 million clones; about four fifths were counted once. The top ten clonotypes cover more than 0.55% of the sample.

Donors were healthy HIV-negative adults with no recently reported acute infections or vaccinations. Only Caucasian adults living in Nashville, Tennessee, USA were represented among the donors. Magnetic negative selection was used to enrich CD4+ T cells, after which naive cells were positively selected on CD45RA and the negative fraction became the memory subset. Blood was obtained by leukapheresis, after which PBMCs were separated by Ficoll-Histopaque density gradient centrifugation and cryopreserved in liquid nitrogen vapor phase. Analytical flow cytometry was used to check the purity and quantity of every magnetically sorted T cell population. Genomic DNA was isolated from each sorted fraction and quantified by UV absorbance on a Nanodrop 2000c.

The receptor comes from a man aged 18-30 years in good health. Some clones in this sample may be carry-over from other donors' samples. Sequencing was carried out using memory CD4+ T cells from PBMCs. The meaning of the sample's cell subset or site label: CD45RA-negative fraction. Rearrangement joined TRBV2 to TRBJ2-5; the central 7 bases match TRBD1. The CDR3: CASRDREQGQYF. The sequenced DNA is TGTGCCAGCAGAGACAGGGAGCAGGGCCAGTACTTC.